One sample yielded the 12 T cell receptor beta chains listed below, sequenced in a study of OX40 agonist ivuxolimab in advanced cancers. This table comes from immunoSEQ multiplex PCR, and its TCRdb copy is limited to in-frame clones, with some not included. The table lists 20,000 or so clones, approximately 80% of them singletons. Sequenced material: CD4+ or CD8+ T cells sorted from blood, taken in a trial of the OX40 agonist ivuxolimab. These TCRs come from an adult with an advanced solid tumor such as melanoma, head and neck, liver or kidney cancer.

This clone turned up a few times. V and J are TRBV4-1 and TRBJ2-7, with no clear D. CDR3 size: 14 residues. V lost 4 bases to trimming and J lost 7 bases, with 17 bases between them. Per germline, CDR1 MGHRA and CDR2 YSYEKL. The CDR3 region has the DNA TGCGCCAGCAGCCCCCGGAACGGTCCTAGTGAGCAGTACTTC. Encoded protein: CASSPRNGPSEQYF.

The rearrangement links TRBV9 to TRBJ1-4; D is unclear. Germline V lookup: CDR1 SGDLS, CDR2 YYNGEE. The CDR3 covers 12 residues. The V gene lost 3 bases and the J gene lost 6 bases, with 6 bases spanning the gap. CDR3 sequence: CASSAYDEKLFF. CDR3 DNA sequence: TGTGCCAGCAGCGCCTACGATGAAAAACTGTTTTTT.

This chain connects TRBV7-9 to TRBJ2-1; maybe TRBD2 (7 bases). V was pared by 4 bases and J by 2 bases, with 12 bases between. CDR1 is SEHNR and CDR2 is FQNEAQ in the germline V gene (reference sequence). This CDR3 spans 15 amino acids. In DNA form, the CDR3 reads TGTGCCAGCAGCTATTCGGGGGGCACCTACAATGAGCAGTTCTTC. It yields the protein CASSYSGGTYNEQFF.

The table lists this clone with a few counts. The V call is TRBV7-9, the J call TRBJ2-3; D is possibly TRBD1 (6 bases). Trimming cost V 6 bases and J 0 bases, with 13 bases left between them. CDR1 is SEHNR and CDR2 is FQNEAQ in the germline V gene (reference sequence). This CDR3 comprises 15 residues. CDR3 DNA sequence: TGTGCCAGCAGGTCTGGGACACAGAGCACAGATACGCAGTATTTT. Encoded protein: CASRSGTQSTDTQYF.

The rearrangement links TRBV4-3 to TRBJ1-6; tentative D call: TRBD1 (5 bases). Looked up from germline, CDR1 is LGHNA and CDR2 is YSLEER. V dropped 1 base and J dropped 7 bases, with 14 bases sitting between them. This CDR3 region has 16 residues. The CDR3 nucleotides are TGCGCCAGCAGCCAAGCTTCGGGACCTTTCAATTCACCCCTCCACTTT. Translating it yields CASSQASGPFNSPLHF.

The genes are TRBV27 and TRBJ2-1, with TRBD2 matching over 12 bases. This CDR3 has 14 residues. The ends lost 5 bases at V and 10 bases at J; junction bases unmatched: 6. CDR1 MNHEY and CDR2 SMNVEV come from the germline V gene (reference sequence). CDR3 nucleotides: TGTGCCAGCAGTATCCTAGCGGGGGGGACCGAGCAGTTCTTC. This translates into CASSILAGGTEQFF.

The gene calls are TRBV5-6 and TRBJ2-6; TRBD1 is a possible D gene (6 bases). The V end lost 1 base, the J end lost 1 base, and 18 bases lay between the germline ends. Per germline, CDR1 SGHDT and CDR2 YYEEEE. The CDR3 extends over 19 amino acids. The CDR3, as DNA: TGTGCCAGCAGCTTGTTAGCAGGCAGGGGATGGTCTGGGGCCAACGTCCTGACTTTC. Translation: CASSLLAGRGWSGANVLTF.

V usage is TRBV4-3 and J usage is TRBJ1-6, with D hard to call. This CDR3 spans 15 amino acids. The germline CDR1 and CDR2 sequences are LGHNA and YSLEER. V dropped 1 base and J dropped 9 bases, with 13 bases sitting between them. The DNA for the CDR3 is TGCGCCAGCAGCCAAGGCGCGGGAAGTTTTTCACCCCTCCACTTT. This encodes CASSQGAGSFSPLHF.

The V gene is TRBV5-1, the J gene TRBJ2-1, with 7 bases matching TRBD1. Germline V CDR1 and CDR2: SGHRS, YFSETQ. There are 17 residues in the CDR3. V shed 1 base and J 4 bases; nucleotides not matched to a gene: 11. CDR3 sequence (DNA): TGCGCCAGCAGCTTGAGTGTCCCCGGGACAGAATACAATGAGCAGTTCTTC. Protein: CASSLSVPGTEYNEQFF. Drawing the rest from reference TRBV5-1 and TRBJ2-1, the complete variable domain is KAGVTQTPRYLIKTRGQQVTLSCSPISGHRSVSWYQQTPGQGLQFLFEYFSETQRNKGNFPGRFSGRQFSNSRSEMNVSTLELGDSALYLCASSLSVPGTEYNEQFFGPGTRLTVL.

The chain carries TRBV10-1 and TRBJ1-2; the D is unclear. Trimming removed 11 bases at V and 3 bases at J, with 16 bases between. This CDR3 contains 13 residues. Looked up from germline, CDR1 is WNHNN and CDR2 is SYGVQD (reference sequence). This chain's CDR3 is CAAHRGLDYGYTF. The CDR3 region has the DNA TGCGCCGCCCACCGCGGATTGGACTATGGCTACACCTTC.

The chain links TRBV27 to TRBJ2-5; D call uncertain. Germline lookup yields CDR1 MNHEY and CDR2 SMNVEV (reference sequence). This CDR3 region has 13 residues. Deletions cut 3 bases from V and 7 bases from J, with 12 bases between. CDR3 in amino acids: CASSLGGWGTQYF. The CDR3 DNA reads TGTGCCAGCAGTTTGGGCGGTTGGGGGACCCAGTACTTC.

This chain links TRBV5-4 with TRBJ2-1, with D unresolved. Germline CDR1 is SGHNT and CDR2 is YYREEE (reference sequence). This CDR3 has 13 amino acids. Trimming left V 3 bases short and J 7 bases short, with 11 bases between. CDR3 nucleotides: TGTGCCAGCAGCTCGACGGAATTTAATGAGCAGTTCTTC. Its translation: CASSSTEFNEQFF.